The rows below give T cell receptor beta chains drawn from one sample of a study of OX40 agonist ivuxolimab in advanced cancers. TCRdb's copy holds only in-frame clones and misses some; the assay was immunoSEQ multiplex PCR. The sample lists approximately 70,000 clones; 84% were seen once. The material was CD4+ or CD8+ T cells sorted from blood, obtained in a trial of the OX40 agonist ivuxolimab. The receptor set was obtained from an adult with an advanced solid tumor such as melanoma, head and neck, liver or kidney cancer. The CDR3 runs from the conserved cysteine through the conserved F or W. Fields, in order: D gene, V gene, J gene, CDR3 protein, CDR3 DNA. The D gene is left open where the match is weak.

>NA|TRBV2|TRBJ1-1
CASKQAYSMNTEAFF
TGTGCCAGCAAACAGGCGTACAGTATGAACACTGAAGCTTTCTTT
>NA|TRBV4-3|TRBJ1-1
CASSQGPGRWNTEAFF
TGCGCCAGCAGCCAAGGACCGGGACGGTGGAACACTGAAGCTTTCTTT
>NA|TRBV2|TRBJ2-3
CASRWGGRTDTQYF
TGTGCCAGCAGGTGGGGCGGGCGCACAGATACGCAGTATTTT
>NA|TRBV7-3|TRBJ2-2
CASSWGSPTGELFF
TGTGCCAGCAGCTGGGGGTCCCCCACCGGGGAGCTGTTTTTT
>TRBD2|TRBV5-5|TRBJ2-4
CASSLVSGAAKNIQYF
TGTGCCAGCAGCTTGGTAAGCGGGGCAGCCAAAAACATTCAGTACTTC
>NA|TRBV6-6|TRBJ2-7
CASKFPGTYEQYF
TGTGCCAGCAAGTTTCCCGGTACCTACGAGCAGTACTTC
>NA|TRBV4-3|TRBJ2-2
CASSQVRVQGYNTGELFF
TGCGCCAGCAGCCAAGTTAGGGTTCAGGGGTACAACACCGGGGAGCTGTTTTTT
>TRBD1|TRBV29-1|TRBJ2-7
CSAAGTGETYEQYF
TGCAGCGCCGCCGGGACAGGGGAAACCTACGAGCAGTACTTC
>NA|TRBV19|TRBJ1-2
CASSMGLRGYTF
TGTGCCAGTAGTATGGGCCTTCGCGGCTACACCTTC
>NA|TRBV6-6|TRBJ1-1
CASSSPHMNTEAFF
TGTGCCAGCAGTAGCCCTCATATGAACACTGAAGCTTTCTTT
>TRBD1|TRBV11-2|TRBJ2-6
CASSRPTGESSGANVLTF
TGTGCCAGCAGCCGGCCGACAGGGGAAAGCTCTGGGGCCAACGTCCTGACTTTC
>TRBD1|TRBV19|TRBJ1-2
CASSSRDRLWGYTF
TGTGCCAGTAGTTCCCGGGACAGATTATGGGGCTACACCTTC
>NA|TRBV5-1|TRBJ1-2
CASSLSSGPEGGYTF
TGCGCCAGCAGCCTGAGTAGCGGGCCTGAGGGGGGCTACACCTTC
>TRBD1|TRBV29-1|TRBJ2-4
CSVSPGQGLGNIQYF
TGCAGCGTTTCACCCGGACAGGGGCTAGGGAACATTCAGTACTTC
>NA|TRBV21-1|TRBJ2-7
CATRGGVGLAGENSYEQYF
TGTGCCACCAGAGGGGGAGTGGGACTAGCGGGAGAGAACTCCTACGAGCAGTACTTC
>TRBD2|TRBV7-2|TRBJ2-7
CASSRIAGGEFEQYF
TGTGCCAGCAGCCGAATAGCGGGGGGCGAATTCGAGCAGTACTTC